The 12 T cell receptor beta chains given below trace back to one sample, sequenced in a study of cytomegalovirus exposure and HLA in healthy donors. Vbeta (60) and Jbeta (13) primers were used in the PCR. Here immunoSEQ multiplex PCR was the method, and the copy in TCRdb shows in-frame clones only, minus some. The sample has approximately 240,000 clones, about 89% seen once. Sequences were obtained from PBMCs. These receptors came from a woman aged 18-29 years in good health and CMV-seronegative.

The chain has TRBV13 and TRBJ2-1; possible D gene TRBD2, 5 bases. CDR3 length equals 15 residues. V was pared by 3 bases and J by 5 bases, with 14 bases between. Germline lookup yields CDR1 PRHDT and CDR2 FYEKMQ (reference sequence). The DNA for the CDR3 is TGTGCCAGCAGCTTCCCCGCGGGTTCCCACAATGAGCAGTTCTTC. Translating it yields CASSFPAGSHNEQFF.

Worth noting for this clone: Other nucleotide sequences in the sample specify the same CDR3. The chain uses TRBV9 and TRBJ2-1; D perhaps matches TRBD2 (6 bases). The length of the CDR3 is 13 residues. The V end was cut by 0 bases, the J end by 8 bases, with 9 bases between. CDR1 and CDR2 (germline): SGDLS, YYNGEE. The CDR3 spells CASSVVSGDEQFF. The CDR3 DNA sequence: TGTGCCAGCAGCGTAGTATCGGGGGATGAGCAGTTCTTC.

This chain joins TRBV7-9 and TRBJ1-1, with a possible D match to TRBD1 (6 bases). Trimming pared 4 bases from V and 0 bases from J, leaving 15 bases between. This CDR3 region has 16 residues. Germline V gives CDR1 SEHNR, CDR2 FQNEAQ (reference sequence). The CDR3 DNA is TGTGCCAGCAGCTCGATCTTGACAGGATTGAACACTGAAGCTTTCTTT. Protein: CASSSILTGLNTEAFF.

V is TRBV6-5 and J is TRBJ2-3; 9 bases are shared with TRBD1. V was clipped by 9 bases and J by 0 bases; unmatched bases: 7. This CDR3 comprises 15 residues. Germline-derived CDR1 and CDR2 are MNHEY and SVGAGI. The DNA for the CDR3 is TGTGCCAGTTCTCCCGGGACAGGGAGCACAGATACGCAGTATTTT. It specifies CASSPGTGSTDTQYF.

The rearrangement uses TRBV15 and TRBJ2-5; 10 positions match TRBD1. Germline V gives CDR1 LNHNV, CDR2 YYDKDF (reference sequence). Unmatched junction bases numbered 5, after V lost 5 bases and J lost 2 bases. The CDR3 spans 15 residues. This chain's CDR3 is CATSRLGQGQETQYF. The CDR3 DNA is TGTGCCACCAGCCGCCTGGGACAGGGGCAAGAGACCCAGTACTTC.

For the CDR3, the DNA is TGTGCCAGCAGCTATCCGGGACAACGAAACACCATATATTTT. Translated, it gives CASSYPGQRNTIYF. This chain joins TRBV5-4 and TRBJ1-3; possible D gene TRBD1, 6 bases. The CDR3 runs 14 residues. Germline V gene lookup returns CDR1 SGHNT and CDR2 YYREEE (reference sequence). V was shortened by 3 bases and J by 5 bases, with 12 bases between the two germline ends.

Here the CDR3 reads CTSSHLLASGTGQETQYF. CDR3 nucleotide sequence: TGCACCAGCAGCCATCTCCTCGCTAGCGGGACGGGGCAAGAGACCCAGTACTTC. The V and J genes are TRBV1 and TRBJ2-5; TRBD2 is taken as the D call from the table, unchecked against the DNA. TRBV1 has pseudogene status. The CDR3 contains 18 residues.

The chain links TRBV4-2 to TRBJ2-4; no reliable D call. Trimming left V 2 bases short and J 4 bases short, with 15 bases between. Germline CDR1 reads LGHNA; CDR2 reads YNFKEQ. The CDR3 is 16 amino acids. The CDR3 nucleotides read TGTGCCAGCAGCCAACCCAGCCCGACTTCAAAAAACATTCAGTACTTC. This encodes CASSQPSPTSKNIQYF.

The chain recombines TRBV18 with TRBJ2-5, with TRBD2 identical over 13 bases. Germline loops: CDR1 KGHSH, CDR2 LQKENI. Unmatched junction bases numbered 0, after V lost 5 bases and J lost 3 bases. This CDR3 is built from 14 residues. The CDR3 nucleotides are TGTGCCAGCTCAGGGACTAGCGGGGAAGAGACCCAGTACTTC. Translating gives CASSGTSGEETQYF.

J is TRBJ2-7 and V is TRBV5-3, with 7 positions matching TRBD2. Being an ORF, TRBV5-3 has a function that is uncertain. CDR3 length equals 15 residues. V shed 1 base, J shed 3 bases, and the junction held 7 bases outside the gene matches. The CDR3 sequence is CARSLRASGDYEQYF. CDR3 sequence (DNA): TGTGCCAGAAGCTTGAGGGCTAGCGGAGACTACGAGCAGTACTTC.

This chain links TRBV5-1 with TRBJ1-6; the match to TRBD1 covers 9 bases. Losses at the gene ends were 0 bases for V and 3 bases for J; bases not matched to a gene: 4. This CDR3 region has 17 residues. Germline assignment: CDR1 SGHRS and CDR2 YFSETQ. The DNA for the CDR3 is TGCGCCAGCAGCTTGGCCGGGACAGGGTACTATAATTCACCCCTCCACTTT. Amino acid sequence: CASSLAGTGYYNSPLHF.

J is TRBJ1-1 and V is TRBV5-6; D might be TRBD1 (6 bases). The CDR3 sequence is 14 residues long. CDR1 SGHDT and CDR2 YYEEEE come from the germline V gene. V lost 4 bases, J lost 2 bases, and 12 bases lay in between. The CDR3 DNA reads TGTGCCAGCAGCCCGGGACAACCAAACACTGAAGCTTTCTTT. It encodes CASSPGQPNTEAFF.